The text below deals with one T cell receptor (beta chain). These data come from a study of blood T cell repertoires in COVID-19. Study-level background: Samples representing acute and convalescent COVID-19 were sourced from the United States, Italy and Spain. Sources were T cells, B-cell-depleted T cells, or PBMCs; the material itself was cDNA or gDNA.

The CDR3 runs to 14 residues. Per germline, CDR1 MNHNS and CDR2 SASEGT. V lost 3 bases to trimming and J lost 15 bases; unmatched junction nucleotides: 13. Enrolled during active infection, Seattle patients were then followed longitudinally. Original analysis: Reference gene primers were amplified, and this amplification served to estimate nucleated cell counts. The repertoire was sequenced with immunoSEQ multiplex PCR; TCRdb's copy has only in-frame clones and lacks some. V, J and clone size are taken as reported in that table, and D and trimming were inferred from the DNA itself. The repertoire includes 150,000 to 180,000 clones, 70% to 90% of them detected once, and roughly 8.3% sits in the top ten.

Source material: peripheral blood. This TCR came from a woman aged 60-75 years with COVID-19, enrolled during active disease. The chain links TRBV6-1 to TRBJ2-1; TRBD2 matches at 8 bases. CDR3 sequence (DNA): TGTGCCAGCAGTGAGTTAGTCGGGCCTAGCGGGCTGTTCTTC. This gives the protein CASSELVGPSGLFF.